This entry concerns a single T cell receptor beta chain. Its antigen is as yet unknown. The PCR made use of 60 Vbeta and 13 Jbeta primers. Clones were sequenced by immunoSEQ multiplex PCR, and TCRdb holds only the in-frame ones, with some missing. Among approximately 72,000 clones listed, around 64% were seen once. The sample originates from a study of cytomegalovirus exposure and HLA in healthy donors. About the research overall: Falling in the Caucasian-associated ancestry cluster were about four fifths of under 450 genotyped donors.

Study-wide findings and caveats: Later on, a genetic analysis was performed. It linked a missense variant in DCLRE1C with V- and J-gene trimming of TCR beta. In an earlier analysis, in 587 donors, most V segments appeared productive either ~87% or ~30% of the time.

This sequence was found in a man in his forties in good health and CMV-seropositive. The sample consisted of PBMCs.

The CDR3 region has the DNA TGTGCCACCCAAGCCGCCGGGGGGGGCACCGGGGAGCTGTTTTTT. This translates into CATQAAGGGTGELFF. V is TRBV6-5 and J is TRBJ2-2, with TRBD2 matching over 8 bases. Looked up from germline, CDR1 is MNHEY and CDR2 is SVGAGI. The CDR3 sequence is 15 residues long. With 10 bases clipped from V and 4 bases from J, the junction kept 11 bases outside the gene matches.